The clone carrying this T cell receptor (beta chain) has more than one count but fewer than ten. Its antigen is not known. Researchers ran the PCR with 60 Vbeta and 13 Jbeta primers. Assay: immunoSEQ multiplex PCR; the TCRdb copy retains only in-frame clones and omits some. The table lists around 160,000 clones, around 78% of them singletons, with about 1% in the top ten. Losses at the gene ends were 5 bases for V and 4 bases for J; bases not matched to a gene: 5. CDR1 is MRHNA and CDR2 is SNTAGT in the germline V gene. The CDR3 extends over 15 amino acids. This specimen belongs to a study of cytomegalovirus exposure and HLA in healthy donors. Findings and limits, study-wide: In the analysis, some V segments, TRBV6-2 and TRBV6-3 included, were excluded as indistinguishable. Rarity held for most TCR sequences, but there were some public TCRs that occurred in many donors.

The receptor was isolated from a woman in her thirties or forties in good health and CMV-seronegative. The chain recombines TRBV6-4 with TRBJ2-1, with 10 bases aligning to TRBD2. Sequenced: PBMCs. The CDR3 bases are TGTGCCAGCAGTTGGACTAGCGGAGGGTACAATGAGCAGTTCTTC. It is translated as CASSWTSGGYNEQFF.